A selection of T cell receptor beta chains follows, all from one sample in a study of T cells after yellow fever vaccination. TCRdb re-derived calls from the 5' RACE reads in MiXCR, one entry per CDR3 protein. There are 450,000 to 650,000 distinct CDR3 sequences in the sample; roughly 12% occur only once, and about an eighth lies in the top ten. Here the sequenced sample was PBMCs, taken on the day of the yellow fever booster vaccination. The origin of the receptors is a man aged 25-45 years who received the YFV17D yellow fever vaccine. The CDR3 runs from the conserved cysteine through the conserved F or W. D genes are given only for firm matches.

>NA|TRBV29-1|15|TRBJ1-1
CSVEGGGVWNTEAFF
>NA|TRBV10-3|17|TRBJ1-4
CAISESSPYATNEKLFF
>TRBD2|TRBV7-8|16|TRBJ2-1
CASSSQAGGGYNEQFF
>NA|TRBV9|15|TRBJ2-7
CASSALDGTGWEQYF
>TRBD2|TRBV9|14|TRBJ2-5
CASSVGTSQETQYF
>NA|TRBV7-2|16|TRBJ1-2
CASSLEGNPTPYGYTF
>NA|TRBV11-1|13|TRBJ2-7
CASSLRVSGEQYF
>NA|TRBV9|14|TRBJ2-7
CASSVEGPPGEQYF
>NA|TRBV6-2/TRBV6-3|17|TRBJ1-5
CASSLRDDALFNQPQHF
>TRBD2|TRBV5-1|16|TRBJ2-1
CASLKGLAGAYNEQFF
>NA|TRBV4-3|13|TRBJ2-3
CASSQDSGDTQYF
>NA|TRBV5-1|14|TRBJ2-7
CASSLVSVPYEQYF
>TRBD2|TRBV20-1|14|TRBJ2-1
CSLWVAGGRNEQFF
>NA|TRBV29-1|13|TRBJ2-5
CSVRELAGETQYF
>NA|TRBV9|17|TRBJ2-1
CASSVGGTVSSYNEQFF
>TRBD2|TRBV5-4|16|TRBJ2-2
CASSAGLAGGTGELFF
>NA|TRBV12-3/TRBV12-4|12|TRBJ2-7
CASSLMAYEQYF
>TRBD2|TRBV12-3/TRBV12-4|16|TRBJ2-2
CASSFVAGAGTGELFF
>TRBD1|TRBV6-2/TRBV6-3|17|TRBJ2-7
CASSLSPGDRLSYEQYF
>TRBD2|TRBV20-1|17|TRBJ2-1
CSALVVAGNSGYNEQFF
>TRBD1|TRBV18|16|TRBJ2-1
CASSPQTGATYNEQFF
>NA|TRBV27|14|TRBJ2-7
CASSPRPASYEQYF
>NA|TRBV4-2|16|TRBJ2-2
CASSRGASGGTGELFF
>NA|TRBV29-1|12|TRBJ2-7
CSVVAGGYEQYF
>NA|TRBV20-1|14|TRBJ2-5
CSAWVEGNQETQYF
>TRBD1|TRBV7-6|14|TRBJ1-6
CASSSDRANSPLHF
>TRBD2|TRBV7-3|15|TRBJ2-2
CASSPAGGVTGELFF
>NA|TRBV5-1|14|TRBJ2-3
CASSLVDSTDTQYF
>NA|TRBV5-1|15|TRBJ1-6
CASSFQTGMNSPLHF
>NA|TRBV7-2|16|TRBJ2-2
CASSLASLGVPGELFF
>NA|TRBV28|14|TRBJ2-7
CASTSGGTSYEQYF